This T cell receptor beta chain was recorded in a study of OX40 agonist ivuxolimab in advanced cancers. The repertoire was sequenced with immunoSEQ multiplex PCR; TCRdb's copy has only in-frame clones and lacks some. The table records roughly 70,000 clones, approximately 80% of them present only once. The origin of this receptor is an adult with an advanced solid tumor such as melanoma, head and neck, liver or kidney cancer. The material was CD4+ or CD8+ T cells sorted from blood, obtained in a trial of the OX40 agonist ivuxolimab.

CDR3 amino acids: CAIRPRGSTEAFF. CDR3 sequence (DNA): TGTGCCATCAGGCCGCGGGGGAGCACTGAAGCTTTCTTT. The V gene is TRBV10-3, the J gene TRBJ1-1; possibly TRBD1 for D (5 bases). The CDR3 runs to 13 residues. Trimming took 6 bases from V and 4 from J, leaving 12 bases between them. Germline lookup yields CDR1 ENHRY and CDR2 SYGVKD.